The 20 T cell receptor beta chains below were found in one sample sequenced in a study of cytotoxic CD8 clonotypes in ibrutinib-treated CLL. Here immunoSEQ multiplex PCR was the method, and the copy in TCRdb shows in-frame clones only, minus some. The data show about 300,000 clones, roughly 76% seen once. The sample here was PBMCs, taken at disease progression, from a patient treated with ibrutinib. All receptors come from a human donor with chronic lymphocytic leukemia.

The V and J genes are TRBV2 and TRBJ2-2, with 7 bases that match TRBD1. The germline CDR1 and CDR2 sequences are SNHLY and FYNNEI. This CDR3 comprises 15 residues. Unmatched junction bases numbered 5, after V lost 7 bases and J lost 0 bases. The CDR3 sequence is CASTGQRSNTGELFF. CDR3 nucleotide sequence: TGTGCCAGCACGGGACAGCGATCGAACACCGGGGAGCTGTTTTTT.

DNA for the CDR3: TGTGCCAGTAAGGTTTGGCCCCAGGGACGGGGAGATACGCAGTATTTT. Its protein is CASKVWPQGRGDTQYF. The chain recombines TRBV19 with TRBJ2-3; D is perhaps TRBD1 or TRBD2 (5 bases each). The CDR3 loop spans 16 amino acids. Trimming pared 7 bases from V and 5 bases from J, leaving 22 bases between. The germline gives CDR1 LNHDA, CDR2 SQIVND (reference sequence).

This chain connects TRBV6-6 to TRBJ1-1; D possibly corresponds to TRBD1 (6 bases). The CDR3 is made up of 15 amino acids. The V end lost 2 bases, the J end lost 2 bases, and 12 bases lay between the germline ends. The germline gives CDR1 MNHNY, CDR2 SVGAGI (reference sequence). The CDR3 sequence: CASSYDQGNNTEAFF. CDR3 bases: TGTGCCAGCAGTTACGATCAGGGGAATAACACTGAAGCTTTCTTT.

The V gene is TRBV5-1, the J gene TRBJ1-2, with D unclear. The CDR3 spans 13 residues. Looked up from germline, CDR1 is SGHRS and CDR2 is YFSETQ. V lost 0 bases and J lost 5, with 8 bases in between. The CDR3 reads CASSLAEGYGYTF. In nucleotides, the CDR3 is TGCGCCAGCAGCTTGGCCGAAGGGTATGGCTACACCTTC.

Details on this clone: The same CDR3 also results from other DNA sequences found in this sample. The chain is built from TRBV6-5 and TRBJ2-1, with a tentative D call TRBD2 (6 bases). Germline CDR1 MNHEY, CDR2 SVGAGI. The CDR3 spans 13 residues. The V end was cut by 6 bases, the J end by 6 bases, with 12 bases between. This chain's CDR3 is CASSRLGSNEQFF. CDR3 sequence (DNA): TGTGCCAGCAGCCGACTAGGATCCAATGAGCAGTTCTTC.

The chain combines TRBV19 with TRBJ2-1; possible D gene TRBD1, 6 bases. This CDR3 comprises 14 residues. CDR1 is LNHDA and CDR2 is SQIVND in the germline V gene (reference sequence). V was pared by 5 bases and J by 2 bases, with 10 bases between. The CDR3 sequence is CASSGDTPYNEQFF. DNA of the CDR3: TGTGCCAGTAGTGGGGACACCCCCTACAATGAGCAGTTCTTC. The variable domain in full, completed from reference TRBV19 and TRBJ2-1, reads DGGITQSPKYLFRKEGQNVTLSCEQNLNHDAMYWYRQDPGQGLRLIYYSQIVNDFQKGDIAEGYSVSREKKESFPLTVTSAQKNPTAFYLCASSGDTPYNEQFFGPGTRLTVL.

This clone was observed a handful of times. The V gene is TRBV4-1, the J gene TRBJ2-2, with D perhaps TRBD1 or TRBD2 (5 bases each). CDR3 length: 16 residues. The V and J ends lost 1 base and 3 bases respectively, with 12 bases between them. From germline, CDR1 is MGHRA and CDR2 YSYEKL. The DNA for the CDR3 is TGCGCCAGCAGCCAAGGAGGTTTGGGGGACACCGGGGAGCTGTTTTTT. Its protein product is CASSQGGLGDTGELFF.

The genes are TRBV5-1 and TRBJ2-1; TRBD1 agrees at 10 bases. Germline assignment: CDR1 SGHRS and CDR2 YFSETQ. The J segment lost 6 bases and the V segment lost 4 bases, leaving 4 bases of the junction unmatched. The CDR3 is 14 amino acids. The CDR3 DNA is TGCGCCAGCAGCCCCTGGACAGGGGGCAATGAGCAGTTCTTC. As protein: CASSPWTGGNEQFF. Looking up the rest from reference TRBV5-1 and TRBJ2-1 gives the full variable domain: KAGVTQTPRYLIKTRGQQVTLSCSPISGHRSVSWYQQTPGQGLQFLFEYFSETQRNKGNFPGRFSGRQFSNSRSEMNVSTLELGDSALYLCASSPWTGGNEQFFGPGTRLTVL.

This chain joins TRBV28 and TRBJ1-5; tentatively, D is TRBD1 (5 bases). V was cut by 3 bases and J by 12 bases, with 9 bases left in between. CDR1 and CDR2 (germline): MDHEN, SYDVKM. This CDR3 comprises 11 residues. The CDR3 loop reads CASSLGLLQHF. As DNA, the CDR3 is TGTGCCAGCAGTTTGGGACTTCTCCAGCATTTT. The full variable domain, in which reference TRBV28 and TRBJ1-5 provide the parts outside the CDR3, is DVKVTQSSRYLVKRTGEKVFLECVQDMDHENMFWYRQDPGLGLRLIYFSYDVKMKEKGDIPEGYSVSREKKERFSLILESASTNQTSMYLCASSLGLLQHFGDGTRLSIL.

This clone showed up just once. The V and J genes are TRBV6-5 and TRBJ1-1; weak D call: TRBD1 (5 bases). With 7 bases removed from V and 5 bases from J, the gap between germline ends came to 8 bases. Germline V lookup: CDR1 MNHEY, CDR2 SVGAGI. The CDR3 is 11 amino acids. CDR3 region: CASTGGTEAFF. CDR3 DNA: TGTGCCAGCACGGGGGGGACTGAAGCTTTCTTT.

V and J are TRBV20-1 and TRBJ2-7; the D is unclear. The CDR3 consists of 11 residues. Per the germline V gene, CDR1 is DFQATT and CDR2 is SNEGSKA (reference sequence). The V end lost 1 base, the J end lost 9 bases, and 10 bases lay between the germline ends. CDR3 sequence: CSARVVGTQYF. CDR3 bases: TGCAGTGCTAGAGTAGTCGGAACGCAGTACTTC.

The rearrangement links TRBV5-1 to TRBJ2-7; 12 nucleotides agree with TRBD2. J gave up 4 bases and V 0 bases, and 5 bases lay outside the gene matches. CDR3 length: 16 amino acids. CDR1 and CDR2 from the germline V gene are SGHRS and YFSETQ. The CDR3 is CASSLDRLAGAYEQYF. In DNA, the CDR3 is TGCGCCAGCAGCTTGGACCGACTAGCGGGGGCATACGAGCAGTACTTC. The complete variable domain, with remaining parts taken from reference TRBV5-1 and TRBJ2-7, reads KAGVTQTPRYLIKTRGQQVTLSCSPISGHRSVSWYQQTPGQGLQFLFEYFSETQRNKGNFPGRFSGRQFSNSRSEMNVSTLELGDSALYLCASSLDRLAGAYEQYFGPGTRLTVT.

This clone was counted between two and nine times. This chain uses TRBV5-1 with TRBJ2-5, with 7 bases identical to TRBD1. Germline-derived CDR1 and CDR2 are SGHRS and YFSETQ. V trimming: 4 bases; J trimming: 3 bases; junction bases outside the gene matches: 6. The CDR3 consists of 14 residues. CDR3: CASSPGQVEETQYF. DNA of the CDR3: TGCGCCAGCAGCCCCGGACAGGTTGAAGAGACCCAGTACTTC.

The chain couples TRBV6-5 to TRBJ2-7; D uncertain. V gave up 6 bases and J gave up 1 base, with 10 bases separating them. CDR1 is MNHEY and CDR2 is SVGAGI in the germline V gene. The CDR3 totals 13 residues. The CDR3 bases are TGTGCCAGCAGCCGAGGCTTTTCCTACGAGCAGTACTTC. Translated: CASSRGFSYEQYF.

The J gene is TRBJ1-5, the V gene TRBV2, with 8 bases fitting TRBD1. This CDR3 comprises 13 residues. CDR1 is SNHLY and CDR2 is FYNNEI in the germline V gene. V trimming: 7 bases; J trimming: 5 bases; junction bases outside the gene matches: 4. CDR3 bases: TGTGCCAGCACCGGGACAGGACATCAGCCCCAGCATTTT. It encodes CASTGTGHQPQHF. Together with reference TRBV2 and TRBJ1-5, the CDR3 gives the full variable domain: EPEVTQTPSHQVTQMGQEVILRCVPISNHLYFYWYRQILGQKVEFLVSFYNNEISEKSEIFDDQFSVERPDGSNFTLKIRSTKLEDSAMYFCASTGTGHQPQHFGDGTRLSIL.

The V and J genes are TRBV19 and TRBJ2-7, with 11 bases identical to TRBD1. V shed 5 bases and J 4 bases; nucleotides not matched to a gene: 7. CDR3 length: 15 residues. CDR1 is LNHDA, CDR2 SQIVND, per germline (reference sequence). This CDR3 reads CASSPGTGGVYEQYF. CDR3 coding DNA: TGTGCCAGTAGTCCCGGGACAGGGGGGGTTTACGAGCAGTACTTC. Complete variable domain (other parts from reference TRBV19 and TRBJ2-7): DGGITQSPKYLFRKEGQNVTLSCEQNLNHDAMYWYRQDPGQGLRLIYYSQIVNDFQKGDIAEGYSVSREKKESFPLTVTSAQKNPTAFYLCASSPGTGGVYEQYFGPGTRLTVT.

V usage is TRBV14 and J usage is TRBJ2-7, with D perhaps TRBD2 (5 bases). CDR1 SGHDN and CDR2 FVKESK come from the germline V gene. The V and J ends lost 2 bases and 2 bases respectively, with 13 bases between them. The CDR3 is 15 amino acids. Here the CDR3 DNA reads TGTGCCAGCAGCCAAAGGAGGCAGCTCCCCTACGAGCAGTACTTC. Encoded protein: CASSQRRQLPYEQYF.

This chain uses TRBV27 with TRBJ2-3; 10 nucleotides agree with TRBD2. The V segment lost 4 bases and the J segment 4 bases; nucleotides outside the gene matches: 2. This CDR3 spans 14 amino acids. CDR1 and CDR2 from the germline V gene are MNHEY and SMNVEV (reference sequence). The CDR3 DNA sequence: TGTGCCAGCAGTTCTAGCGGGAGAGCAGATACGCAGTATTTT. Its translation: CASSSSGRADTQYF.

This chain joins TRBV7-9 and TRBJ2-7; D remains ambiguous. The germline CDR1 and CDR2 sequences are SEHNR and FQNEAQ (reference sequence). The CDR3 spans 13 residues. Trimming left V 5 bases short and J 4 bases short, with 12 bases between. DNA of the CDR3: TGTGCCAGCAGCCTACAAGATTATTACGAGCAGTACTTC. It codes for CASSLQDYYEQYF.

The gene calls are TRBV6-1 and TRBJ2-3; 7 nucleotides agree with TRBD2. There are 13 residues in the CDR3. Germline CDR1 MNHNS, CDR2 SASEGT. The ends lost 7 bases at V and 4 bases at J; junction bases unmatched: 5. This CDR3 is CASTLGGSDTQYF. In DNA form, the CDR3 reads TGTGCCAGCACCTTGGGGGGGTCAGATACGCAGTATTTT.